This T cell receptor beta chain is drawn from a study of T cells after yellow fever vaccination. V gave up 2 bases and J gave up 10 bases, with 15 bases separating them. The CDR3 length is 14 residues. CDR1 and CDR2 from the germline V gene are SGHAT and FQNNGV. It was through 5'RACE template switching that TCR cDNA was made, with a universal primer site and UMIs added. Each CDR3 protein is one row after TCRdb ran MiXCR on the 5' RACE reads. The sample lists about 200,000 distinct CDR3 sequences; under 3.5% were seen once. This clonotype was counted at least ten times. The sequencing here drew on CD4+ T cells sorted from PBMCs, taken 10 days after the yellow fever booster vaccination. This receptor was identified in a man aged 18 to 30 who received the YFV17D yellow fever vaccine. V and J are TRBV11-2 and TRBJ2-1; D might be TRBD2 (6 bases). In DNA, the CDR3 is TGTGCCAGCAGCTTAACCCCATGGGAGGACGAGCAGTTCTTC. This encodes CASSLTPWEDEQFF.